This entry lists 29 T cell receptor beta chains sequenced from one sample in a study of shared clonotypes between healthy human individuals. Positive CCR7 selection of CD45RO-negative cells yielded the naive CD8 cells, and terminally differentiated effector memory CD45RA+ cells were excluded. The repertoire was sequenced with immunoSEQ multiplex PCR; TCRdb's copy has only in-frame clones and lacks some. The sample contains some 2,000,000 clones, around 96% of which appear only once. Sequenced sample: naive CD8+ T cells sorted from blood. Receptor source: a man between 18 and 29 years old in good health.

The chain links TRBV7-8 to TRBJ2-7; tentatively, D is TRBD2 (6 bases). This CDR3 has 16 amino acids. V lost 8 bases and J lost 2, with 22 bases in between. Germline CDR1 is SGHVS and CDR2 is FQNEAQ. DNA for the CDR3: TGTGCCAGCGGTGGTTCTTTAGCGGACCACACCTACGAGCAGTACTTC. Encoded protein: CASGGSLADHTYEQYF.

The rearrangement links TRBV29-1 to TRBJ2-7; D perhaps matches TRBD2 (5 bases). Between the trimmed V and J ends, which lost 6 bases and 6 bases, there was a span of 24 bases. This CDR3 contains 15 residues. Germline-derived CDR1 and CDR2 are SQVTM and ANQGSEA. CDR3: CSVQQGLRAEGEQYF. Written as DNA, the CDR3 is TGCAGCGTCCAGCAAGGACTCCGGGCGGAAGGCGAGCAGTACTTC.

The chain carries TRBV2 and TRBJ1-1; 10 nucleotides agree with TRBD1. Losses at the gene ends were 5 bases for V and 3 bases for J; bases not matched to a gene: 9. From germline, CDR1 is SNHLY and CDR2 FYNNEI. CDR3 length equals 16 residues. This chain's CDR3 is CASSQGVGTGDTEAFF. CDR3 bases: TGTGCCAGCAGTCAGGGAGTAGGGACAGGGGACACTGAAGCTTTCTTT.

This clone was seen only once. J is TRBJ1-1 and V is TRBV5-8; D unclear. The germline V gene encodes CDR1 SGHTS and CDR2 YDEGEE. CDR3 length: 13 residues. The germline V and J ends were trimmed by 7 bases and 4 bases, with 14 bases remaining between them. The CDR3 DNA reads TGTGCCAGCGAAAGACTAGAGGGCACTGAAGCTTTCTTT. Translating it yields CASERLEGTEAFF.

This rearrangement joins TRBV6-1 to TRBJ2-3; D unclear. The germline V gene has CDR1 MNHNS and CDR2 SASEGT. The CDR3 covers 11 residues. Trimming took 8 bases from V and 5 from J, leaving 8 bases between them. CDR3 nucleotides: TGTGCCAGCGGAGAACTAGATACGCAGTATTTT. Translating gives CASGELDTQYF.

The chain carries TRBV28 and TRBJ2-7, with 10 bases matching TRBD1. Germline V gene sequence: CDR1 MDHEN, CDR2 SYDVKM. The V and J ends lost 4 bases and 3 bases, in that order; junction bases with no gene match: 18. The CDR3 is 19 amino acids. This CDR3 is CASSSPRWDRGRIGYEQYF. The CDR3 region has the DNA TGTGCCAGCAGTTCCCCCAGGTGGGACAGGGGTAGGATTGGCTACGAGCAGTACTTC.

The chain recombines TRBV13 with TRBJ2-3, with D possibly called TRBD1 or TRBD2 (5 bases each). Trimming removed 5 bases from V and 2 bases from J, with 11 bases in between. Per germline, CDR1 PRHDT and CDR2 FYEKMQ (reference sequence). CDR3 length equals 14 residues. The CDR3 DNA reads as TGTGCCAGCAGCCCCGGGACCAACACAGATACGCAGTATTTT. Its protein product is CASSPGTNTDTQYF. Drawing the rest from reference TRBV13 and TRBJ2-3, the complete variable domain is AAGVIQSPRHLIKEKRETATLKCYPIPRHDTVYWYQQGPGQDPQFLISFYEKMQSDKGSIPDRFSAQQFSDYHSELNMSSLELGDSALYFCASSPGTNTDTQYFGPGTRLTVL.

The rearrangement uses TRBV4-1 and TRBJ1-6, with D possibly matching TRBD1 (5 bases). The CDR3 spans 15 residues. V lost 9 bases and J 13 bases, leaving 25 bases between the germline ends. CDR1 and CDR2 (germline): MGHRA, YSYEKL. CDR3 sequence reads: CASDIDSGVIHPLHF. The CDR3 bases are TGCGCCAGTGACATCGACAGCGGGGTAATTCACCCCCTCCACTTT.

The J gene is TRBJ1-1, the V gene TRBV6-5, with a weak D call TRBD1 (5 bases). V was clipped by 2 bases and J by 5 bases, with 12 bases between them. Germline assignment: CDR1 MNHEY and CDR2 SVGAGI. This CDR3 comprises 14 residues. Written as DNA, the CDR3 is TGTGCCAGCAGTTACCTAGACAGCGGGACTGAAGCTTTCTTT. This encodes CASSYLDSGTEAFF.

The CDR3 DNA is TGTGCCAGCAGCTTATTTCCAGGGGAAGGCAATGAGCAGTTCTTC. This translates into CASSLFPGEGNEQFF. V usage is TRBV7-9 and J usage is TRBJ2-1; D possibly corresponds to TRBD1 (6 bases). V was clipped by 2 bases and J by 6 bases, with 14 bases between them. The CDR3 consists of 15 residues. Looked up from germline, CDR1 is SEHNR and CDR2 is FQNEAQ (reference sequence).

The CDR3 DNA follows: TGTGCCAGTAGTATAGATGGAGAAGTCGATGGCTACACCTTC. Its translation: CASSIDGEVDGYTF. The V gene is TRBV19, the J gene TRBJ1-2; D remains unclear. Germline CDR1 LNHDA, CDR2 SQIVND (reference sequence). V lost 0 bases, J lost 6 bases, and 11 bases lay in between. The CDR3 consists of 14 residues.

The J gene is TRBJ1-5, the V gene TRBV4-3; no reliable D call. The CDR3 contains 14 residues. V was pared by 4 bases and J by 6 bases, with 13 bases between. Germline CDR1 is LGHNA and CDR2 is YSLEER. In DNA, the CDR3 is TGCGCCAGCAGCCTCAATACTTTAGGTCAGCCCCAGCATTTT. Amino acids: CASSLNTLGQPQHF.

The chain links TRBV4-1 to TRBJ2-1; 8 nucleotides match TRBD2. The CDR3 is made up of 14 amino acids. Looked up from germline, CDR1 is MGHRA and CDR2 is YSYEKL. Germline trimming cut 3 bases from V and 4 bases from J; bases unmatched to any gene: 2. CDR3 DNA sequence: TGCGCCAGCAGCCAGACTAGCGAGTACAATGAGCAGTTCTTC. Protein sequence: CASSQTSEYNEQFF.

The chain couples TRBV7-9 to TRBJ1-1, with D perhaps TRBD1 (6 bases). CDR1 SEHNR and CDR2 FQNEAQ come from the germline V gene (reference sequence). The V end lost 5 bases, the J end lost 5 bases, and 18 bases lay between the germline ends. The CDR3 is 15 residues long. The CDR3: CASSIPQGLETEAFF. The DNA for the CDR3 is TGTGCCAGCAGCATACCACAGGGTCTAGAGACTGAAGCTTTCTTT.

The CDR3 DNA is TGTGCCAGCAGTTTAATTCCGCTAGGGTGGGGAAATGAGCAGTTCTTC. This codes for CASSLIPLGWGNEQFF. The genes are TRBV27 and TRBJ2-1; no definite D call. Germline V CDR1 and CDR2: MNHEY, SMNVEV (reference sequence). V gave up 2 bases and J gave up 7 bases, with 18 bases separating them. The CDR3 sequence is 16 residues long.

Only one count was recorded for this clone. The chain is built from TRBV28 and TRBJ1-2, with D unresolved. The germline gives CDR1 MDHEN, CDR2 SYDVKM. Trimming left V 4 bases short and J 8 bases short, with 23 bases between. The CDR3 runs 16 residues. The CDR3 coding sequence is TGTGCCAGCAGTTCCTTAACGACCCCGGAGCTGTTCGGCTACACCTTC. Translated: CASSSLTTPELFGYTF.

The rearrangement joins TRBV21-1 to TRBJ2-1; the D segment call TRBD2 is taken from the table without a DNA check. TRBV21-1 constitutes a pseudogene. CDR3 length: 14 residues. The CDR3 here is CATSGVSSYNEQFF. The CDR3 region has the DNA TGTGCCACCAGTGGAGTAAGCTCCTACAATGAGCAGTTCTTC.

The chain combines TRBV7-9 with TRBJ2-5; the D gene is possibly TRBD2 (6 bases). Deletions cut 3 bases from V and 3 bases from J, with 20 bases between. Per germline, CDR1 SEHNR and CDR2 FQNEAQ (reference sequence). This CDR3 is 17 amino acids long. The CDR3 loop is CASSFWLGGDGEETQYF. CDR3 nucleotide sequence: TGTGCCAGCAGCTTCTGGCTCGGGGGTGACGGCGAAGAGACCCAGTACTTC.

The V and J genes are TRBV19 and TRBJ2-7; D is unclear. The V and J ends lost 5 bases and 2 bases respectively, with 16 bases between them. CDR1 is LNHDA, CDR2 SQIVND, per germline (reference sequence). This CDR3 comprises 15 residues. The CDR3 nucleotides are TGTGCCAGTAGTTTATCCGCCGGGTCGACCTACGAGCAGTACTTC. Protein: CASSLSAGSTYEQYF.

The chain recombines TRBV2 with TRBJ2-2, with D perhaps TRBD2 (6 bases). Germline V gene data show CDR1 as SNHLY and CDR2 as FYNNEI. CDR3 length equals 14 residues. Trimming stripped 8 bases from V and 5 bases from J, with 15 bases between. The CDR3 DNA sequence: TGTGCCAGCCCTTCCAGGGCGGGAACCGGGGAGCTGTTTTTT. Translating it yields CASPSRAGTGELFF. Drawing the rest from reference TRBV2 and TRBJ2-2, the complete variable domain is EPEVTQTPSHQVTQMGQEVILRCVPISNHLYFYWYRQILGQKVEFLVSFYNNEISEKSEIFDDQFSVERPDGSNFTLKIRSTKLEDSAMYFCASPSRAGTGELFFGEGSRLTVL.

The chain joins TRBV28 to TRBJ1-3, with 9 positions matching TRBD1. Per the germline V gene, CDR1 is MDHEN and CDR2 is SYDVKM. Trimming cost V 5 bases and J 1 base; bases outside gene matches: 3. The CDR3 extends over 15 amino acids. In DNA form, the CDR3 reads TGTGCCAGCAGTCCGACAGGGGGATCTGGAAACACCATATATTTT. It yields the protein CASSPTGGSGNTIYF. The full variable domain, rest sourced from reference TRBV28 and TRBJ1-3, is DVKVTQSSRYLVKRTGEKVFLECVQDMDHENMFWYRQDPGLGLRLIYFSYDVKMKEKGDIPEGYSVSREKKERFSLILESASTNQTSMYLCASSPTGGSGNTIYFGEGSWLTVV.

The chain has TRBV5-4 and TRBJ2-1; unclear D gene. V gave up 4 bases and J gave up 7 bases, with 21 bases separating them. CDR3 length: 16 residues. Germline V gives CDR1 SGHNT, CDR2 YYREEE (reference sequence). In nucleotides, the CDR3 is TGTGCCAGCAGCACCCTGGAGATCCCCCCTGGTAATGAGCAGTTCTTC. Protein: CASSTLEIPPGNEQFF. Full variable domain (missing parts from reference TRBV5-4 and TRBJ2-1): ETGVTQSPTHLIKTRGQQVTLRCSSQSGHNTVSWYQQALGQGPQFIFQYYREEENGRGNFPPRFSGLQFPNYSSELNVNALELDDSALYLCASSTLEIPPGNEQFFGPGTRLTVL.

V and J are TRBV4-1 and TRBJ2-7, with D unclear. Germline CDR1 reads MGHRA; CDR2 reads YSYEKL. V lost 1 base and J lost 2, with 12 bases in between. The CDR3 is made up of 15 amino acids. The chain's CDR3 is CASSQARLPTYEQYF. CDR3 bases: TGCGCCAGCAGCCAAGCCCGATTGCCTACCTACGAGCAGTACTTC.

The chain recombines TRBV4-1 with TRBJ2-2; TRBD2 matches at 8 bases. This CDR3 spans 15 amino acids. Germline trimming cut 4 bases from V and 8 bases from J; bases unmatched to any gene: 9. CDR1 MGHRA and CDR2 YSYEKL come from the germline V gene. CDR3 sequence (DNA): TGCGCCAGCAGCCTTGAAGGGACTAGTTTTGGGGAGCTGTTTTTT. Protein sequence: CASSLEGTSFGELFF.

DNA of the CDR3: TGTGCCAGCAGCTTAAGGGACAGCTACTACGAGCAGTACTTC. Translated, it gives CASSLRDSYYEQYF. The V gene is TRBV7-9, the J gene TRBJ2-7, with 7 bases that match TRBD1. The CDR3 totals 14 residues. The V gene's germline CDR1 is SEHNR and CDR2 FQNEAQ (reference sequence). The junction had 4 bases not matched to a gene; V was cut back by 2 bases and J by 3 bases.

The chain uses TRBV10-2 and TRBJ2-1; D unresolved. This CDR3 region has 14 residues. Germline-derived CDR1 and CDR2 are WSHSY and SAAADI. Trimming took off 4 bases at V and 8 bases at J, with 15 bases between the two ends. CDR3 bases: TGCGCCAGCAGTGGACTTTCCCCCGTGCATGAGCAGTTCTTC. Amino acids: CASSGLSPVHEQFF.

This clone appeared a single time. The sample has other DNA sequences that encode this CDR3 too. The rearrangement uses TRBV9 and TRBJ2-7, with a weak D call TRBD1 (7 bases). V was clipped by 4 bases and J by 1 base, with 12 bases between them. This CDR3 is 14 amino acids long. Germline V gene data show CDR1 as SGDLS and CDR2 as YYNGEE. The CDR3 bases are TGTGCCAGCAGCTCAGGGGGGAGTTCCTACGAGCAGTACTTC. Protein sequence: CASSSGGSSYEQYF.

The rearrangement uses TRBV19 and TRBJ2-7; the match to TRBD2 covers 9 bases. The ends lost 3 bases at V and 5 bases at J; junction bases unmatched: 5. The CDR3 has 14 amino acids. The germline gives CDR1 LNHDA, CDR2 SQIVND (reference sequence). CDR3 coding DNA: TGTGCCAGTAGTATCCGCGGGGGGGCCGACGAGCAGTACTTC. It specifies CASSIRGGADEQYF.

As regards this clone: The same CDR3 can be traced to other DNA sequences in this sample. DNA for the CDR3: TGTGCCAGCAGTGACAATAACTATGGCTACACCTTC. Protein product: CASSDNNYGYTF. V usage is TRBV2 and J usage is TRBJ1-2; D remains ambiguous. Germline CDR1 reads SNHLY; CDR2 reads FYNNEI. V was trimmed by 3 bases and J by 1 base, leaving 3 bases between them. The CDR3 runs to 12 residues.